Each of the 13 T cell receptor beta chains below was sequenced from the same sample in a study of blood T cell repertoires in COVID-19. This table comes from immunoSEQ multiplex PCR, and its TCRdb copy is limited to in-frame clones, with some not included. The sample contains roughly 140,000 clones, 84% of which appear only once. The sequenced sample consisted of peripheral blood. These TCRs come from a woman aged 45 to 65 with acute or convalescent COVID-19.

V usage is TRBV11-2 and J usage is TRBJ2-1, with 8 bases aligning to TRBD1. V gave up 2 bases and J gave up 12 bases; unmatched junction bases: 6. Germline values: CDR1 SGHAT, CDR2 FQNNGV. The CDR3 is 13 amino acids. The CDR3 sequence is CASSLNGQGGQFF. Here the CDR3 DNA reads TGTGCCAGCAGCTTAAATGGACAGGGAGGGCAGTTCTTC.

V gene TRBV9 combines with J gene TRBJ1-2; D is unclear. CDR1 SGDLS and CDR2 YYNGEE come from the germline V gene. The V end lost 0 bases, the J end lost 4 bases, and 13 bases lay between the germline ends. The CDR3 has 15 residues. The CDR3, as DNA: TGTGCCAGCAGCGTAGTCCTAGTAGCCGCCTATGGCTACACCTTC. Its translation is CASSVVLVAAYGYTF.

The rearrangement uses TRBV19 and TRBJ1-4; 7 bases fit TRBD1. The CDR3 consists of 13 residues. Germline V gives CDR1 LNHDA, CDR2 SQIVND (reference sequence). After removal of 7 bases from V and 7 bases from J, the junction contained 6 bases not matched to a gene. CDR3 in DNA: TGTGCCAGTATGGAGACAGGGCTTGAAAAACTGTTTTTT. Its protein is CASMETGLEKLFF.

The chain links TRBV7-9 to TRBJ1-4; D ambiguous. Trimming stripped 6 bases from V and 8 bases from J, with 19 bases between. Germline CDR1 is SEHNR and CDR2 is FQNEAQ (reference sequence). The CDR3 runs to 15 residues. The CDR3 DNA is TGTGCCAGCAGAAAGACGGAGGCCCCAGTCGAAAAACTGTTTTTT. Protein product: CASRKTEAPVEKLFF. Together with reference TRBV7-9 and TRBJ1-4, the CDR3 gives the full variable domain: DTGVSQNPRHKITKRGQNVTFRCDPISEHNRLYWYRQTLGQGPEFLTYFQNEAQLEKSRLLSDRFSAERPKGSFSTLEIQRTEQGDSAMYLCASRKTEAPVEKLFFGSGTQLSVL.

CDR3: CATRTGGAGYGYTF. The CDR3 coding sequence is TGTGCCACCCGAACAGGGGGCGCGGGCTATGGCTACACCTTC. This rearrangement joins TRBV19 to TRBJ1-2; 9 nucleotides line up with TRBD1. This CDR3 has 14 amino acids. V gave up 10 bases and J gave up 4 bases; unmatched junction bases: 10. Germline CDR1 and CDR2: LNHDA and SQIVND (reference sequence).

This chain links TRBV3-1 (or the pseudogene TRBV3-2) with TRBJ2-1, with 10 bases lining up with TRBD2. V lost 0 bases, J lost 4 bases, and 3 bases stayed unmatched. Germline V gene sequence: CDR1 LGHDT, CDR2 YNNKEL (reference sequence). CDR3 length equals 16 residues. This CDR3 reads CASSQDRTSGYNEQFF. In DNA, the CDR3 is TGTGCCAGCAGCCAAGATCGGACTAGCGGATACAATGAGCAGTTCTTC.

The chain carries TRBV7-8 and TRBJ1-4; possibly TRBD1 for D (6 bases). In germline, CDR1 is SGHVS, CDR2 FQNEAQ. With 7 bases removed from V and 5 bases from J, the gap between germline ends came to 17 bases. The CDR3 runs to 15 residues. Written as DNA, the CDR3 is TGTGCCAGCACCAAGGGGGTGATTCAAAATGAAAAACTGTTTTTT. This encodes CASTKGVIQNEKLFF. Together with reference TRBV7-8 and TRBJ1-4, the CDR3 gives the full variable domain: GAGVSQSPRYKVAKRGQDVALRCDPISGHVSLFWYQQALGQGPEFLTYFQNEAQLDKSGLPSDRFFAERPEGSVSTLKIQRTQQEDSAVYLCASTKGVIQNEKLFFGSGTQLSVL.

CDR3 sequence reads: CATSDFRSWHF. In nucleotides, the CDR3 is TGTGCCACCAGTGATTTTCGGTCATGGCATTTT. The chain uses TRBV24-1 and TRBJ1-5; no reliable D call. The V gene lost 1 base and the J gene lost 15 bases, with 9 bases spanning the gap. This CDR3 has 11 amino acids. From germline, CDR1 is KGHDR and CDR2 SFDVKD.

This rearrangement joins TRBV7-8 to TRBJ2-1, with D possibly being TRBD1 (6 bases). Germline loops: CDR1 SGHVS, CDR2 FQNEAQ. This CDR3 has 13 residues. With 0 bases removed from V and 9 bases from J, the gap between germline ends came to 9 bases. The chain's CDR3 is CASSLATGSEQFF. For the CDR3, the DNA is TGTGCCAGCAGCTTAGCCACAGGGAGTGAGCAGTTCTTC. The full variable domain, in which reference TRBV7-8 and TRBJ2-1 provide the parts outside the CDR3, is GAGVSQSPRYKVAKRGQDVALRCDPISGHVSLFWYQQALGQGPEFLTYFQNEAQLDKSGLPSDRFFAERPEGSVSTLKIQRTQQEDSAVYLCASSLATGSEQFFGPGTRLTVL.

V gene TRBV7-9 combines with J gene TRBJ2-2; TRBD2 matches at 8 bases. The CDR3 sequence is 16 residues long. Germline V gene lookup returns CDR1 SEHNR and CDR2 FQNEAQ (reference sequence). The junction had 9 bases not matched to a gene; V was cut back by 5 bases and J by 4 bases. Written as DNA, the CDR3 is TGTGCCAGCAGCAGAACCGGGACTAGGGGCACCGGGGAGCTGTTTTTT. It yields the protein CASSRTGTRGTGELFF.

The chain uses TRBV27 and TRBJ2-7; 7 bases match TRBD2. Germline V CDR1 and CDR2: MNHEY, SMNVEV (reference sequence). Trimming removed 6 bases from V and 0 bases from J; junction bases left unmatched: 14. This CDR3 is built from 17 residues. The CDR3 sequence is CASSRDQSGVGSYEQYF. CDR3 nucleotide sequence: TGTGCCAGCAGCCGGGACCAAAGCGGGGTCGGCTCCTACGAGCAGTACTTC.

The chain links TRBV9 to TRBJ1-4; D remains ambiguous. Germline V gene data show CDR1 as SGDLS and CDR2 as YYNGEE. The length of the CDR3 is 15 residues. Trimming pared 3 bases from V and 3 bases from J, leaving 12 bases between. This CDR3 is CASSANSASNEKLFF. In DNA, the CDR3 is TGTGCCAGCAGCGCAAACAGTGCGTCTAATGAAAAACTGTTTTTT.

V gene TRBV19 combines with J gene TRBJ1-3; 8 bases agree with TRBD1. The CDR3 totals 14 residues. Unmatched junction bases numbered 5, after V lost 6 bases and J lost 4 bases. From germline, CDR1 is LNHDA and CDR2 SQIVND (reference sequence). The CDR3 loop is CASRSTGAGNTIYF. The DNA of the CDR3 is TGTGCCAGTAGATCGACAGGGGCCGGAAACACCATATATTTT.